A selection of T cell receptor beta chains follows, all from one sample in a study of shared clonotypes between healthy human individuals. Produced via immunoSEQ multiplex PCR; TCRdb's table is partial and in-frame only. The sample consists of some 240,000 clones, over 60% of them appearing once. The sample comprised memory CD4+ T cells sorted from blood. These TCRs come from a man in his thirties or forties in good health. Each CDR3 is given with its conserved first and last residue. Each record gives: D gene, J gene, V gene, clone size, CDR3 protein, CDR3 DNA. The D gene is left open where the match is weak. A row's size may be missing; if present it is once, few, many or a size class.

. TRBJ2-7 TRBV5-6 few CASSLDYNNEQYF TGTGCCAGCAGCTTGGACTATAATAACGAGCAGTACTTC
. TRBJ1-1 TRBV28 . CATKTDSQAFF TGTGCCACCAAGACAGACAGCCAAGCTTTCTTT
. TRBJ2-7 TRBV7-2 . CASSLEATYEQYF TGTGCCAGCAGCTTAGAAGCTACCTACGAGCAGTACTTC
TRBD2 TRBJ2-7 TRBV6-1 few CASSEAGGRHEQYF TGTGCCAGCAGTGAAGCGGGGGGGAGGCACGAGCAGTACTTC
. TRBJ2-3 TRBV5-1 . CASRFGPGDTQYF TGCGCCAGCAGGTTCGGGCCGGGAGATACGCAGTATTTT
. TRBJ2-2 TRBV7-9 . CASSPEGTGELFF TGTGCCAGCAGTCCGGAGGGAACCGGGGAGCTGTTTTTT
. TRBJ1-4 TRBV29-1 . CSVRLRGLHSEANEKLFF TGCAGCGTTAGGCTCAGAGGACTCCATTCAGAGGCTAATGAAAAACTGTTTTTT
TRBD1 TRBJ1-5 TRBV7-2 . CASSKRPTGGQPQHF TGTGCCAGCAGCAAGAGGCCGACAGGGGGGCAGCCCCAGCATTTT
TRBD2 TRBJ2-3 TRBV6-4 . CASSASTSKGDTQYF TGTGCCAGCAGTGCATCGACTAGCAAGGGGGATACGCAGTATTTT
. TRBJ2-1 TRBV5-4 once CASSLEGQRNEQFF TGTGCCAGCAGCTTGGAGGGGCAGCGAAATGAGCAGTTCTTC
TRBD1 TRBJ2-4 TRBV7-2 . CASSNPWDRVISKNIQYF TGTGCCAGCAGCAACCCGTGGGACAGGGTGATCTCCAAAAACATTCAGTACTTC
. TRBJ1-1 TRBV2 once CASSEVTGGNTEAFF TGTGCCAGCAGTGAAGTTACAGGAGGGAACACTGAAGCTTTCTTT
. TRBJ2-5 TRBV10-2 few CASSDMNRAVVTETQYF TGCGCCAGCAGTGACATGAACAGGGCAGTGGTCACAGAGACCCAGTACTTC
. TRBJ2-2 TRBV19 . CASSIQVLEDGELFF TGTGCCAGTAGTATACAGGTATTGGAGGACGGGGAGCTGTTTTTT
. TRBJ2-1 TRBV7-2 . CASSEGQSYGVQFF TGTGCCAGCAGCGAAGGACAGAGCTACGGGGTGCAGTTCTTC